The clone carrying this T cell receptor beta chain was seen only a few times. Its antigen remains unidentified. Germline CDR1 reads LGHNA; CDR2 reads YNFKEQ. V trimming: 4 bases; J trimming: 2 bases; junction bases outside the gene matches: 9. This CDR3 comprises 17 residues. These data belong to a study of T cells after yellow fever vaccination. Overall study results and limits: In post-booster samples, most primary-vaccination clones reappeared (roughly 96% CD4, about 91% CD8). Weaker overall was a secondary response that nonetheless peaked faster, on day 5 versus 15. Highly abundant clonotypes carried over from the bulk population could end up in FACS-sorted repertoires as contaminants.

Synthesis of TCR cDNA relied on 5'RACE template switching, which attached a universal primer site and UMIs. TCRdb called the 5' RACE reads again in MiXCR, with one record for every CDR3 protein. This table has some 340,000 distinct CDR3 sequences, about 4% appearing once. This sequence joins TRBV4-2 and TRBJ2-7; 12 nucleotides agree with TRBD2. The sequences come from PBMCs, collected 5 days after the yellow fever booster vaccination. This receptor was obtained from a man between 18 and 29 years old who received the YFV17D yellow fever vaccine. CDR3 in amino acids: CASSRRLAGDTPYEQYF. CDR3 nucleotide sequence: TGTGCCAGCAGCCGCAGACTAGCGGGGGATACCCCCTACGAGCAGTACTTC.